Listed below are T cell receptor beta chains from one sample, sequenced in a study of blood T cell repertoires in COVID-19. Produced via immunoSEQ multiplex PCR; TCRdb's table is partial and in-frame only. The data show about 110,000 clones, approximately 85% seen once. The sequenced sample was peripheral blood. The source of these receptors is a man aged 40-55 years with acute or convalescent COVID-19. Each CDR3 is given with its conserved first and last residue.

v_call cdr3_aa
TRBV2 CASSPGTSGETQYF
TRBV28 CASSTGTSVRDTQYF
TRBV2 CASRRDRVDQPQHF
TRBV28 CASSFVGREREQFF
TRBV5-1 CASSFIPQETQYF
TRBV7-6 CASSLVSTGEYEQYF
TRBV28 CASTPGQGHQPQHF
TRBV11-2 CASSLDMGPHEQYF
TRBV10-3 CAISSRDRGVNEQFF
TRBV6-5 CASSRPGTGEAFF
TRBV7-9 CASSPPDREQETQYF
TRBV4-2 CASSQDLDIGGYTF
TRBV15 CATSRDQGLNSPLHF
TRBV2 CARGVTANYGYTF
TRBV30 CAWRTDREAPNEKLFF
TRBV7-8 CASSPWRGGGGGYTF
TRBV7-3 CASSLGNLNNEQFF
TRBV16 CASSKDRVGQPQHF
TRBV30 CAWSSGQGNTIYF
TRBV9 CASSPVDRVEKLFF
TRBV5-5 CASSRLAGENEQYF
TRBV12-3/TRBV12-4 CASSFIRNTEAFF
TRBV7-3 CASSFGPGNNEQFF
TRBV13 CASSLRGSGNTIYF
TRBV6-5 CASSGELAGNEQFF
TRBV20-1 CSASHGTPTYEQYF
TRBV3-1/TRBV3-2 CASSQRATYNEQFF
TRBV28 CASSTPGTGLNQPQHF
TRBV19 CASSREGLYQPQHF
TRBV6-1 CASSEALTGFYEQYF
TRBV6-5 CASSYGGTGGNEQFF
TRBV18 CASSSPLAGGTETQYF
TRBV30 CAWRTGSPLHF
TRBV5-1 CASSLVAGRTGELFF
TRBV3-1/TRBV3-2 CASSQDSLSGNTIYF
TRBV6-2/TRBV6-3 CASSYVGSGLMDEQFF
TRBV7-2 CASSSPSYTQYF
TRBV3-1/TRBV3-2 CASSQLDGNVGYTF
TRBV5-5 CASSTRDSNSYEQYF
TRBV19 CASSIPWGDSSGNTIYF
TRBV6-1 CASSEREGEGNQPQHF
TRBV6-5 CATTGTASYEQYF
TRBV11-3 CASSGRGRGVRKNTEAFF